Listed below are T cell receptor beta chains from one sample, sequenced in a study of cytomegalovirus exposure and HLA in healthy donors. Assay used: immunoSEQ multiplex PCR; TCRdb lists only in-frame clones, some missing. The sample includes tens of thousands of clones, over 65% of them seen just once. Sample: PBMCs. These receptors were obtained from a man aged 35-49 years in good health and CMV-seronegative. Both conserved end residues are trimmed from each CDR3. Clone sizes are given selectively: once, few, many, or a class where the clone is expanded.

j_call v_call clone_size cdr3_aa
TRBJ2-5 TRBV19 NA ASSIMTGGLSQETQY
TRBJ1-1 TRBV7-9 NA ASSLSGQVSIAEAF
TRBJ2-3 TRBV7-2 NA ASSSRDSTDTQY
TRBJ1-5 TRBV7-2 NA ASSPLPGQGRSNQPQH
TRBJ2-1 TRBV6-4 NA ASSPSGIYNEQF
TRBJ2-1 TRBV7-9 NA ASSTSGLSGNEQF
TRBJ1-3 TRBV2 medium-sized ASSETGKSGNTIY
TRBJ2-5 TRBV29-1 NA SVDGRGFGETQY
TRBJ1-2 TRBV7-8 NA ASSYQSGGTAPNYGYT
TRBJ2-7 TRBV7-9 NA ASSYSFEQY
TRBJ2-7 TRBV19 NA ASSITGAPPYEQY
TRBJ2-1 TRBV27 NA ASSLFPAGGRNEQF
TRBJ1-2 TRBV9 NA ASTPSGTGYGYT
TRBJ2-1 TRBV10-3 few AISAGTTYNEQF
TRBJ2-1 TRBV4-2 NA ASSQEGASPGYNEQF
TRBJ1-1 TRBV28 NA ASSLQDRVTEAF
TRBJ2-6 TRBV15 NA ATSRGPATGNSGANVLT
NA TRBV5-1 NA ASGGGSYEQY
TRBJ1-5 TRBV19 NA ASTQIRPGIHSNQPQH
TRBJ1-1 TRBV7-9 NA ASSLESGREAF
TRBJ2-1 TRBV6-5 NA ASSCLTGSEQF
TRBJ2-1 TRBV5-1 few ASSPEASYNEQF
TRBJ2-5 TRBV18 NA ASSPQGQGAPEEETQY
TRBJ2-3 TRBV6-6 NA ASSAGQGDADTQY
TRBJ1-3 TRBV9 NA ASSATGSSGNTIY
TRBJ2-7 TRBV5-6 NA ASSLGVGAGKGYEQY
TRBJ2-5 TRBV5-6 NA ASPTSGSCETQY
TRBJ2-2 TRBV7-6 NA ASSLVRNTGELF
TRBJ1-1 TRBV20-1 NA SARDGQQAF
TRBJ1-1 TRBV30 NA AWGAPQAF
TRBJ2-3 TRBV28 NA ASSLFPGLAADTQY
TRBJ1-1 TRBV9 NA ASSKDRGQTEAF
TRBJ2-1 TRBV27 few ASRWSVGYNEQF
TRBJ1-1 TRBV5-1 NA ASSLGQGMNTEAF
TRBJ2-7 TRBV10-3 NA AIKPGQGAHEQY
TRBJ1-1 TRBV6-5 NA ASSFGGTEAF
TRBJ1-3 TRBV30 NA AWLTNRGYGNTIY
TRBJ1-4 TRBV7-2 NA ASSLGEPREEKLF
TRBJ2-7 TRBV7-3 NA ASSLTPGEQY
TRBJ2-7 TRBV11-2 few ASREEAGSSYEQY
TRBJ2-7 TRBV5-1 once ASSLSGTGWYEQY
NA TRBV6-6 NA ASRTSGGFLYEQY
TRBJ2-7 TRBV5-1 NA ASSLAGFRGEQY
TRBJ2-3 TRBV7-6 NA ASSLEASGSTDTQY
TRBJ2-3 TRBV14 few ASSRLAPGDTQY
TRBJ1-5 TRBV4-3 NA ASSQDRGNQPQH
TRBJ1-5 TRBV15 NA ATSPQGLGNQPQH
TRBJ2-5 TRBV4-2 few ASSQETSHQETQY
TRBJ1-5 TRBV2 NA ASRSRDSVNQPQH
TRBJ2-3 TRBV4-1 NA ASSHNGGASGRTDTQY
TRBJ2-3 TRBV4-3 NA ASSQDSGTGGRTDTQY